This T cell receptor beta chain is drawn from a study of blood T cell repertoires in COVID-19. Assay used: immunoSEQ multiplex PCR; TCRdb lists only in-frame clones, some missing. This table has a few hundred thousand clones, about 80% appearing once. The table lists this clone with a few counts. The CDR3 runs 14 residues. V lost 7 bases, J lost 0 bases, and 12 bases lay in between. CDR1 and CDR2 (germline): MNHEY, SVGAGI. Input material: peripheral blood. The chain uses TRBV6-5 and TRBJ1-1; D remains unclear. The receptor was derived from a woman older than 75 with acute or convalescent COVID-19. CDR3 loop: CASTQASMNTEAFF. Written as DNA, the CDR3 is TGTGCCAGCACGCAGGCTTCCATGAACACTGAAGCTTTCTTT.